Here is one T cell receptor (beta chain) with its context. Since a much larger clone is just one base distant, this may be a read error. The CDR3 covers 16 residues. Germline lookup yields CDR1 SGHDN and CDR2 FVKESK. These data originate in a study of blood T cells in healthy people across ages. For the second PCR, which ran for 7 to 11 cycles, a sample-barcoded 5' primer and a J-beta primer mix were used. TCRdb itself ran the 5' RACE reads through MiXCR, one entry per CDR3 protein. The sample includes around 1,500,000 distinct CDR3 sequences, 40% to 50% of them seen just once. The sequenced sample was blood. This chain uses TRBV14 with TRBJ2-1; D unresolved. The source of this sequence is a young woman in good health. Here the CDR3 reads CASSQDRSTRYNERFF. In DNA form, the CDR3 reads TGTGCCAGCAGCCAAGATCGGTCTACGCGTTACAATGAGCGGTTCTTC.